A selection of T cell receptor beta chains follows, all from one sample in a study of identical twins. TCRdb re-derived calls from the 5' RACE reads in MiXCR, one entry per CDR3 protein. The sample carries 1.5 million to 2 million distinct CDR3 sequences, around 33% recorded once. The sequencing sample was made of cord blood. Every receptor here comes from a newborn girl in good health. Each CDR3 is given with its conserved first and last residue. A D gene is named only where the DNA matches it firmly. Rows may omit the clone size; those that give it use once, few, many or a size class.

D	V	J	size	CDR3	DNA
TRBD2	TRBV4-1	TRBJ2-7	NA	CASSQVYSGIDNEQYF	TGCGCCAGCAGCCAAGTATACAGCGGGATCGACAATGAGCAGTACTTC
TRBD2	TRBV6-6	TRBJ2-4	NA	CASSLAGWLAKNIQYF	TGTGCCAGCAGTTTAGCGGGGTGGCTAGCCAAAAACATTCAGTACTTC
NA	TRBV2	TRBJ1-1	NA	CASTIETTTEAFF	TGTGCCAGCACCATCGAGACCACCACTGAAGCTTTCTTT
TRBD1	TRBV6-6	TRBJ2-5	many	CASSYAWTGQETQYF	TGTGCCAGCAGTTACGCATGGACAGGTCAAGAGACCCAGTACTTC
NA	TRBV9	TRBJ2-3	few	CASSEPSGKSTDTQYF	TGTGCCAGCAGCGAGCCTAGTGGGAAGAGCACAGATACGCAGTATTTT
TRBD2	TRBV10-3	TRBJ2-7	NA	CAISGGLADYEQYF	TGTGCCATCAGTGGGGGACTAGCGGACTACGAGCAGTACTTC
TRBD2	TRBV24-1	TRBJ2-7	NA	CATSDLRTSYNEQYF	TGTGCCACCAGTGATTTGCGGACTAGCTACAATGAGCAGTACTTC
TRBD2	TRBV7-9	TRBJ2-1	many	CASSPGTSEYNEQFF	TGTGCCAGCAGCCCTGGGACTAGCGAATACAATGAGCAGTTCTTC
TRBD2	TRBV28	TRBJ2-3	NA	CASTDARWGEGIDTQYF	TGTGCCAGCACCGACGCTCGGTGGGGGGAGGGTATAGATACGCAGTATTTT
NA	TRBV12-3/TRBV12-4	TRBJ2-3	NA	CASASGEAYTQYF	TGTGCCAGCGCCTCGGGAGAGGCTTATACGCAGTATTTT
TRBD1	TRBV6-5	TRBJ1-2	NA	CASQSWDSSNYGYTF	TGTGCCAGCCAATCGTGGGACAGTTCTAACTATGGCTACACCTTC
NA	TRBV20-1	TRBJ1-5	NA	CSASSGSSNQPQHF	TGCAGTGCTAGCTCGGGATCCAGCAATCAGCCCCAGCATTTT
NA	TRBV27	TRBJ2-3	NA	CASRSGTGLSTDTQYF	TGTGCCAGCAGATCTGGGACGGGACTTTCCACAGATACGCAGTATTTT
NA	TRBV5-1	TRBJ2-3	few	CASRLQGGTDTQYF	TGTGCCAGCAGACTCCAGGGGGGAACGGATACGCAGTATTTT
NA	TRBV5-1	TRBJ2-3	NA	CASSGSSGGGTDTQYF	TGCGCCAGCAGCGGTTCTAGTGGTGGAGGCACAGATACGCAGTATTTT
NA	TRBV2	TRBJ2-7	NA	CASPAPGRTEQYF	TGTGCCAGCCCTGCGCCAGGGCGCACTGAGCAGTACTTC
TRBD1	TRBV20-1	TRBJ1-2	NA	CSARSDRGYGYTF	TGCAGTGCTAGGTCCGACAGGGGCTATGGCTACACCTTC
NA	TRBV2	TRBJ2-2	NA	CASSPDSNTGELFF	TGTGCCAGCAGTCCGGACAGTAACACCGGGGAGCTGTTTTTT
TRBD1	TRBV6-2/TRBV6-3	TRBJ1-1	NA	CASRPAGTGEPEAFF	TGTGCCAGCAGGCCTGCCGGGACAGGGGAGCCTGAAGCTTTCTTT
TRBD1	TRBV5-8	TRBJ1-1	NA	CASSRDRVNMNTEAFF	TGTGCCAGCAGCCGGGACAGGGTGAACATGAACACTGAAGCTTTCTTT
TRBD1	TRBV6-5	TRBJ2-3	NA	CASSYGQGADTQSF	TGTGCCAGCAGTTACGGACAGGGGGCGGATACGCAGTCTTTT
NA	TRBV6-5	TRBJ2-7	many	CASSYTRQASYEQYF	TGTGCCAGCAGTTATACCAGACAGGCATCCTACGAGCAGTACTTC
TRBD1	TRBV27	TRBJ2-7	many	CASSPWTGGSYEQYF	TGTGCCAGCAGTCCATGGACAGGGGGGTCCTACGAGCAGTACTTC
TRBD1	TRBV5-5	TRBJ2-7	NA	CASSPQSGTVSYEQYF	TGTGCCAGCAGCCCCCAATCCGGGACAGTCTCCTACGAGCAGTACTTC
NA	TRBV7-6	TRBJ2-1	NA	CASSLNTNSYNERFF	TGTGCCAGCAGCTTAAACACTAACTCCTACAATGAGCGGTTCTTC
TRBD2	TRBV28	TRBJ2-7	few	CASRISGDPYEQYF	TGTGCCAGCAGGATAAGCGGGGACCCCTACGAGCAGTACTTC
TRBD2	TRBV30	TRBJ2-1	NA	CAWTTSGGPNYNEQFF	TGTGCCTGGACGACTAGCGGGGGTCCTAACTACAATGAGCAGTTCTTC
TRBD2	TRBV20-1	TRBJ2-1	NA	CSARLAGGPLGEQFF	TGCAGTGCCAGACTAGCGGGAGGGCCATTGGGTGAGCAGTTCTTC
NA	TRBV29-1	TRBJ2-1	few	CSALWGPLYNEQFF	TGCAGCGCCTTGTGGGGACCACTCTACAATGAGCAGTTCTTC
NA	TRBV7-8	TRBJ1-2	NA	CASSSARSSNYGYTF	TGTGCCAGCAGCTCCGCCCGATCCTCCAACTATGGCTACACCTTC
NA	TRBV16	TRBJ1-1	NA	CASSQFLSVNTEAFF	TGTGCCAGCAGCCAATTCCTCTCTGTGAACACTGAAGCTTTCTTT
NA	TRBV5-1	TRBJ1-4	NA	CASRTGISLEKLFF	TGCGCCAGCAGAACCGGGATTTCACTTGAAAAACTGTTTTTT
NA	TRBV10-3	TRBJ2-2	NA	CAISRDTYTGELFF	TGTGCCATCAGCCGGGACACCTACACCGGGGAGCTGTTTTTT
TRBD2	TRBV20-1	TRBJ2-3	few	CSRPSGSTDTQYF	TGCAGTCGACCTAGCGGGAGCACAGATACGCAGTATTTT
NA	TRBV28	TRBJ2-7	NA	CASGGFPLSYEQYF	TGTGCCAGCGGGGGTTTTCCCCTATCCTACGAGCAGTACTTC
TRBD1	TRBV27	TRBJ1-2	NA	CASTPGTGKGYTF	TGTGCCAGCACTCCCGGGACAGGGAAGGGCTACACCTTC
NA	TRBV4-1	TRBJ2-1	NA	CASSQDLEETQFF	TGCGCCAGCAGCCAAGATCTCGAAGAGACCCAGTTCTTC
NA	TRBV7-9	TRBJ2-3	few	CARGALGVSDTQYF	TGTGCCAGGGGGGCACTAGGGGTTTCAGATACGCAGTATTTT
NA	TRBV6-6	TRBJ2-1	few	CASSSSGLAGVGEQFF	NA
TRBD2	TRBV29-1	TRBJ2-1	many	CSVEGLAGLNEQFF	TGCAGCGTTGAGGGACTAGCGGGGCTCAATGAGCAGTTCTTC
NA	TRBV5-1	TRBJ2-7	many	CASSLAWSYEQYF	TGCGCCAGCAGCTTGGCCTGGTCCTACGAGCAGTACTTC
NA	TRBV27	TRBJ2-7	NA	CASSASGDNEQYF	TGTGCCAGCAGTGCGAGCGGGGACAATGAGCAGTACTTC
TRBD2	TRBV20-1	TRBJ2-7	NA	CSARTSVPYEQYF	TGCAGTGCTAGGACTAGCGTTCCCTACGAGCAGTACTTC
NA	TRBV18	TRBJ2-5	NA	CASSPQGGGQETQYF	TGTGCCAGCTCACCCCAGGGGGGTGGACAAGAGACCCAGTACTTC
NA	TRBV10-3	TRBJ1-4	NA	CAIRAGEKLFF	TGTGCCATCAGGGCAGGGGAAAAACTGTTTTTT
NA	TRBV20-1	TRBJ1-6	NA	CSGTVPHF	TGCAGTGGCACAGTACCCCACTTT
NA	TRBV20-1	TRBJ2-3	NA	CSALPFRGTDTQYF	TGCAGTGCCCTTCCTTTCCGTGGCACAGATACGCAGTATTTT